Sequencing of this T cell receptor (beta chain) was carried out in a study of blood T cell repertoires in COVID-19. About the research overall: The origin of the acute and convalescent COVID-19 samples was the United States, Italy and Spain. PBMCs, B-cell-depleted T cells, or T cells were the source of the cDNA or gDNA that made up the material.

The table came from immunoSEQ multiplex PCR; TCRdb's copy has only in-frame clones and leaves some out. The repertoire holds some 670,000 clones, with about nine tenths as singletons. V was pared by 6 bases and J by 2 bases, with 9 bases of the junction left unmatched. Germline V gene data show CDR1 as MNHEY and CDR2 as SVGEGT. The CDR3 contains 15 residues. Material: peripheral blood. The rearrangement joins TRBV6-2 or TRBV6-3 to TRBJ2-5; 7 positions match TRBD1. This TCR came from a woman younger than 35 with acute or convalescent COVID-19. The CDR3 region is CASSHNRDRQETQYF. The CDR3 nucleotides read TGTGCCAGCAGCCACAACCGGGACAGACAAGAGACCCAGTACTTC.